This paragraph reports one T cell receptor (beta chain). With 6 bases removed from V and 4 bases from J, the gap between germline ends came to 13 bases. CDR3 size: 14 residues. Germline V gene data show CDR1 as SNHLY and CDR2 as FYNNEI. This sample stems from a study of identifying expanded T cells in peripheral blood. During the collection period, no donor immune events like infections were recorded. Libraries were prepared by immunoSEQ multiplex PCR; TCRdb keeps only in-frame clonotypes and omits some of them. Of about 100,000 clones listed, around 89% are singletons. This chain connects TRBV2 to TRBJ2-1; a weak D match, TRBD1 (6 bases). This TCR was recovered from a person aged 18 to 75 in good health. Sequencing was performed on blood. This CDR3 is CASREGRGYNEQFF. In DNA form, the CDR3 reads TGTGCCAGCAGAGAGGGAAGGGGGTACAATGAGCAGTTCTTC. Supplemented by reference TRBV2 and TRBJ2-1, the full variable domain reads EPEVTQTPSHQVTQMGQEVILRCVPISNHLYFYWYRQILGQKVEFLVSFYNNEISEKSEIFDDQFSVERPDGSNFTLKIRSTKLEDSAMYFCASREGRGYNEQFFGPGTRLTVL.